Each of the 14 T cell receptor beta chains below was sequenced from the same sample in a study of blood T cell repertoires in COVID-19. Some clones are missing from TCRdb's copy, which holds only in-frame ones; the method was immunoSEQ multiplex PCR. Seen here are 180,000 or so clones, 80% to 85% observed once, and the top ten hold 6.5% to 9.5%. The material sequenced was PBMCs or T cells enriched from blood (not recorded which). The receptors shown here come from a man between 35 and 55 years old who had recovered from COVID-19.

The chain links TRBV7-2 to TRBJ1-5, with D unresolved. This CDR3 spans 13 amino acids. The V end lost 2 bases, the J end lost 5 bases, and 7 bases lay between the germline ends. In germline, CDR1 is SGHTA, CDR2 FQGNSA. Here the CDR3 DNA reads TGTGCCAGCAGCTTAACTGCCGATCAGCCCCAGCATTTT. It specifies CASSLTADQPQHF.

V gene TRBV28 combines with J gene TRBJ1-1, with D uncertain. The CDR3 has 14 amino acids. V was shortened by 3 bases and J by 0 bases, with 8 bases between the two germline ends. CDR1 is MDHEN and CDR2 is SYDVKM in the germline V gene. The CDR3 spells CASSFGYMNTEAFF. CDR3 bases: TGTGCCAGCAGTTTCGGGTATATGAACACTGAAGCTTTCTTT.

The chain joins TRBV4-1 to TRBJ1-1, with a tentative D call TRBD1 (5 bases). Germline V gives CDR1 MGHRA, CDR2 YSYEKL. Trimming left V 0 bases short and J 6 bases short, with 8 bases between. The CDR3 is 13 residues long. The CDR3, as DNA: TGCGCCAGCAGCCAAGATGTGGGGCCTGAAGCTTTCTTT. Translating it yields CASSQDVGPEAFF.

The chain combines TRBV7-2 with TRBJ1-5; 8 bases fit TRBD1. CDR3 length: 13 residues. With V trimmed by 7 bases and J by 5 bases, 4 bases remained unmatched. The V gene's germline CDR1 is SGHTA and CDR2 FQGNSA. CDR3: CASTPDRDQPQHF. Here the CDR3 DNA reads TGTGCCAGCACCCCGGACAGGGATCAGCCCCAGCATTTT. The complete variable domain, with remaining parts taken from reference TRBV7-2 and TRBJ1-5, reads GAGVSQSPSNKVTEKGKDVELRCDPISGHTALYWYRQSLGQGLEFLIYFQGNSAPDKSGLPSDRFSAERTGGSVSTLTIQRTQQEDSAVYLCASTPDRDQPQHFGDGTRLSIL.

This chain's CDR3 is CATSDRGQGHGYTF. For the CDR3, the DNA is TGTGCCACCAGTGACCGAGGACAGGGACACGGCTACACCTTC. This rearrangement joins TRBV24-1 to TRBJ1-2, with 8 bases aligning to TRBD1. The germline gives CDR1 KGHDR, CDR2 SFDVKD. The CDR3 totals 14 residues. V gave up 4 bases and J gave up 8 bases; unmatched junction bases: 8.

This rearrangement joins TRBV4-2 to TRBJ1-6; D is uncertain. V dropped 8 bases and J dropped 3 bases, with 14 bases sitting between them. Germline V gene data show CDR1 as LGHNA and CDR2 as YNFKEQ. This CDR3 has 15 amino acids. In DNA form, the CDR3 reads TGTGCCAGCTCCGACCAGGCTGACTATAATTCACCCCTCCACTTT. This translates into CASSDQADYNSPLHF.

CDR3 in DNA: TGTGCCAGCAAAATTACAGGGGGGAACACTGAAGCTTTCTTT. Encoded protein: CASKITGGNTEAFF. The chain employs TRBV19 and TRBJ1-1; 8 bases are a match to TRBD1. The V and J ends lost 9 bases and 1 base, in that order; junction bases with no gene match: 7. Germline CDR1 LNHDA, CDR2 SQIVND (reference sequence). This CDR3 contains 14 residues. The full variable domain, completed using reference TRBV19 and TRBJ1-1, is DGGITQSPKYLFRKEGQNVTLSCEQNLNHDAMYWYRQDPGQGLRLIYYSQIVNDFQKGDIAEGYSVSREKKESFPLTVTSAQKNPTAFYLCASKITGGNTEAFFGQGTRLTVV.

A few counts support this clone. The chain combines TRBV5-1 with TRBJ1-2; 7 bases agree with TRBD1. Trimming at V came to 4 bases and at J to 2 bases, leaving 8 bases not matched to a gene. The CDR3 contains 15 residues. The germline CDR1 and CDR2 sequences are SGHRS and YFSETQ. This CDR3 is CASSGSGTENYGYTF. DNA of the CDR3: TGCGCCAGCAGCGGGAGTGGGACAGAGAACTATGGCTACACCTTC.

This clone occurred a few times. The rearrangement links TRBV12-3 or TRBV12-4 to TRBJ1-2; D ambiguous. V dropped 5 bases and J dropped 7 bases, with 11 bases sitting between them. The CDR3 is 12 amino acids. The DNA for the CDR3 is TGTGCCAGCAGTCCCCAAAATTCTGGCTACACCTTC. It is translated as CASSPQNSGYTF.

This clone has only a few counts. The rearrangement uses TRBV30 and TRBJ1-4, with D perhaps TRBD1 (5 bases). Trimming removed 0 bases from V and 8 bases from J, with 19 bases in between. Germline V lookup: CDR1 GTSNPN, CDR2 SVGIG (reference sequence). This CDR3 has 16 amino acids. CDR3 amino acids: CAWSVPAGRVDEKLFF. DNA for the CDR3: TGTGCCTGGAGTGTACCAGCGGGGCGTGTAGACGAAAAACTGTTTTTT.

This clone was counted a single time. The rearrangement links TRBV7-6 to TRBJ2-7; 10 nucleotides align to TRBD2. V shed 1 base and J 4 bases; nucleotides not matched to a gene: 22. The CDR3 covers 21 residues. Per germline, CDR1 SGHVS and CDR2 FNYEAQ. The DNA of the CDR3 is TGTGCCAGCAGCTTAGAAGAGTGGGTCACTAGCGGGGCTCCCACGGGTTACGAGCAGTACTTC. It is translated as CASSLEEWVTSGAPTGYEQYF.

J is TRBJ2-7 and V is TRBV19; D possibly corresponds to TRBD2 (5 bases). The germline V and J ends were trimmed by 3 bases and 1 base, with 19 bases remaining between them. The CDR3 spans 17 residues. Germline-derived CDR1 and CDR2 are LNHDA and SQIVND (reference sequence). CDR3 coding DNA: TGTGCCAGTAGTATTCTCGGGGTGTCAGAACGGTCCTACGAGCAGTACTTC. Translating gives CASSILGVSERSYEQYF.

CDR3 loop: CASSVCCAGTGVGGYTF. The DNA for the CDR3 is TGTGCCAGCAGCGTATGCTGCGCGGGGACAGGGGTGGGTGGCTACACCTTC. The chain is built from TRBV9 and TRBJ1-2; 10 bases agree with TRBD1. V gave up 1 base and J gave up 7 bases; unmatched junction bases: 13. The germline gives CDR1 SGDLS, CDR2 YYNGEE. The CDR3 is made up of 17 amino acids. Filled out from reference TRBV9 and TRBJ1-2, the complete variable domain reads DSGVTQTPKHLITATGQRVTLRCSPRSGDLSVYWYQQSLDQGLQFLIQYYNGEERAKGNILERFSAQQFPDLHSELNLSSLELGDSALYFCASSVCCAGTGVGGYTFGSGTRLTVV.

V usage is TRBV15 and J usage is TRBJ2-2, with D maybe TRBD2 (6 bases). Between the trimmed V and J ends, which lost 0 bases and 3 bases, there was a span of 14 bases. Germline loops: CDR1 LNHNV, CDR2 YYDKDF (reference sequence). CDR3 length: 17 amino acids. In DNA form, the CDR3 reads TGTGCCACCAGCAGAGATCTGCTAGCGCTGTACACCGGGGAGCTGTTTTTT. The encoded protein is CATSRDLLALYTGELFF.